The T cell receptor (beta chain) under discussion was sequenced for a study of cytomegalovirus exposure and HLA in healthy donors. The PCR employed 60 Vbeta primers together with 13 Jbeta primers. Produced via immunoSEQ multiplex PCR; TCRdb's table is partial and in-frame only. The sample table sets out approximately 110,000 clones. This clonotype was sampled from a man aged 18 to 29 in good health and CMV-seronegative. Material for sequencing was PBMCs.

The CDR3 region is CASSGQGRTYEQYF. CDR3 DNA: TGCGCCAGCAGCGGACAGGGCCGCACCTACGAGCAGTACTTC. V is TRBV5-1 and J is TRBJ2-5; the match to TRBD1 covers 8 bases. The J call may be faulty, since TRBJ2-7 better matches the DNA end. The V gene's germline CDR1 is SGHRS and CDR2 YFSETQ. The CDR3 has 14 residues.